This TCR beta chain was sequenced during a study of T-cell reconstitution after alpha-beta-depleted transplantation in children. General study findings and limits: After transplant, high TCRbeta diversity at day 60 in some patients arose from surviving recipient T cells and thymic progenitors. About two months after transplant, alpha-beta T cells reportedly came from several hundred expanded graft clones.

This clonotype came up a few times. The target antigen is unknown. Unique molecular identifiers tagged the TCRbeta library. TCRdb itself ran the PCR reads through MiXCR, one entry per CDR3 protein. The profile covers approximately 650,000 distinct CDR3 sequences, with around 13% appearing a single time and about 0.79% taken by the ten largest. The sequencing here drew on PBMCs, taken before TCRalphabeta/CD19-depleted stem cell transplant. This receptor was identified in a girl aged 2 to 9 with congenital amegakaryocytic thrombocytopenia, due to receive a stem cell transplant.

CDR3 in amino acids: CASSPFGGRTDTQYF. The CDR3, as DNA: TGTGCCAGCAGCCCCTTTGGCGGGAGGACAGATACGCAGTATTTT. The V and J genes are TRBV7-9 and TRBJ2-3; 8 bases align to TRBD2. With V trimmed by 5 bases and J by 3 bases, 7 bases remained unmatched. The CDR3 spans 15 residues. Germline assignment: CDR1 SEHNR and CDR2 FQNEAQ (reference sequence).